The 8 T cell receptor beta chains below were found in one sample sequenced in a study of blood T cell repertoires in COVID-19. Sequencing was performed with immunoSEQ multiplex PCR; in TCRdb, only in-frame clones are kept and a portion is missing. This table holds 200,000 or so clones, approximately 85% found once. The sequencing input was peripheral blood. The receptors shown here come from a woman in her 70s with active or convalescent COVID-19.

This clone was picked up a small number of times. The rearrangement joins TRBV3-1 (or the pseudogene TRBV3-2) to TRBJ1-5, with D uncertain. The germline V gene encodes CDR1 LGHDT and CDR2 YNNKEL (reference sequence). This CDR3 is built from 16 residues. Trimming cost V 4 bases and J 0 bases, with 13 bases left between them. The CDR3 sequence is CASSPTPPYSNQPQHF. For the CDR3, the DNA is TGTGCCAGCAGCCCAACCCCCCCCTATAGCAATCAGCCCCAGCATTTT.

V usage is TRBV25-1 and J usage is TRBJ2-1, with 7 positions matching TRBD2. The junction had 0 bases not matched to a gene; V was cut back by 1 base and J by 12 bases. Looked up from germline, CDR1 is MGHDK and CDR2 is SYGVNS. This CDR3 has 11 amino acids. CDR3 residues: CASSESGGQFF. CDR3 DNA: TGTGCCAGCAGTGAATCGGGAGGGCAGTTCTTC.

The chain couples TRBV15 to TRBJ2-7; D not certain. Germline V gene lookup returns CDR1 LNHNV and CDR2 YYDKDF (reference sequence). The CDR3 spans 15 residues. V lost 5 bases and J 0 bases, leaving 14 bases between the germline ends. The chain's CDR3 is CATSSSLPGSYEQYF. CDR3 in DNA: TGTGCCACCAGCTCGAGCCTTCCGGGCTCCTACGAGCAGTACTTC. The full variable domain, rest sourced from reference TRBV15 and TRBJ2-7, is DAMVIQNPRYQVTQFGKPVTLSCSQTLNHNVMYWYQQKSSQAPKLLFHYYDKDFNNEADTPDNFQSRRPNTSFCFLDIRSPGLGDTAMYLCATSSSLPGSYEQYFGPGTRLTVT.

The chain is built from TRBV29-1 and TRBJ2-1; 13 bases fit TRBD2. J lost 2 bases, V lost 7 bases, and 11 bases had no gene match. CDR1 SQVTM and CDR2 ANQGSEA come from the germline V gene. The length of the CDR3 is 17 residues. CDR3 nucleotide sequence: TGCAGCGCCAAACTAGCGGGAGGGTCTACGGCCTACAATGAGCAGTTCTTC. Protein sequence: CSAKLAGGSTAYNEQFF.

V gene TRBV5-1 combines with J gene TRBJ2-1, with 9 bases fitting TRBD1. Per the germline V gene, CDR1 is SGHRS and CDR2 is YFSETQ. The CDR3 extends over 14 amino acids. Unmatched junction bases numbered 8, after V lost 5 bases and J lost 8 bases. In DNA, the CDR3 is TGCGCCAGCAGGGAACAGGGGGCGCACCATGAGCAGTTCTTC. This codes for CASREQGAHHEQFF.

The chain links TRBV5-1 to TRBJ2-3; D is perhaps TRBD2 (6 bases). The CDR3 sequence is 20 residues long. The germline V gene has CDR1 SGHRS and CDR2 YFSETQ. V was cut by 2 bases and J by 2 bases, with 27 bases left in between. The CDR3 coding sequence is TGCGCCAGCAGCTTTCGGACAATTTCGCTCCGGACTACCCACACAGATACGCAGTATTTT. It translates to CASSFRTISLRTTHTDTQYF.

The gene calls are TRBV7-3 and TRBJ2-3; D is possibly TRBD2 (5 bases). The ends were cut back, 5 bases at V and 6 bases at J, with 12 bases in the middle. This CDR3 spans 13 amino acids. CDR1 is SGHTA and CDR2 is FQGTGA in the germline V gene. The CDR3 spells CASSPVPGDTQYF. The CDR3 nucleotides read TGTGCCAGCAGCCCCGTACCGGGGGATACGCAGTATTTT. Using reference TRBV7-3 and TRBJ2-3 for the parts outside the CDR3, the full variable domain is GAGVSQTPSNKVTEKGKYVELRCDPISGHTALYWYRQSLGQGPEFLIYFQGTGAADDSGLPNDRFFAVRPEGSVSTLKIQRTERGDSAVYLCASSPVPGDTQYFGPGTRLTVL.

The J gene is TRBJ1-5, the V gene TRBV29-1, with 9 bases matching TRBD1. The CDR3 spans 13 residues. J gave up 6 bases and V 7 bases, and 7 bases lay outside the gene matches. CDR1 is SQVTM and CDR2 is ANQGSEA in the germline V gene. CDR3 coding DNA: TGCAGCGCCCTGACAGGGGGAAGTCAGCCCCAGCATTTT. Its translation is CSALTGGSQPQHF.